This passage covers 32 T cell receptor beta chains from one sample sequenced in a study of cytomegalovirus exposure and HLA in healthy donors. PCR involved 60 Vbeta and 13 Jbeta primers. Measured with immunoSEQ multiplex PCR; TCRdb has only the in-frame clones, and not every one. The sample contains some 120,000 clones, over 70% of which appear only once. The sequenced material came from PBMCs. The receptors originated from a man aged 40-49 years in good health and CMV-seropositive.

CDR3 in amino acids: CASSQSGSGTGELFF. The CDR3 nucleotides are TGCGCCAGCAGCCAATCCGGTTCAGGGACCGGGGAGCTGTTTTTT. The J gene is TRBJ2-2, the V gene TRBV5-1; maybe TRBD1 (5 bases). Trimming removed 4 bases from V and 5 bases from J, with 15 bases in between. Germline V gene lookup returns CDR1 SGHRS and CDR2 YFSETQ. The CDR3 consists of 15 residues.

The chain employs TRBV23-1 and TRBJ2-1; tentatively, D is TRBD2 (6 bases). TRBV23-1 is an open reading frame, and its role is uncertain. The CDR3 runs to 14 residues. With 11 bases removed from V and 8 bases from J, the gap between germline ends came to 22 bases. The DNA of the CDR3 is TGCGCCCTCAGGGTTGGCCTAGCGTCTCATGAGCAGTTCTTC. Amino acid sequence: CALRVGLASHEQFF.

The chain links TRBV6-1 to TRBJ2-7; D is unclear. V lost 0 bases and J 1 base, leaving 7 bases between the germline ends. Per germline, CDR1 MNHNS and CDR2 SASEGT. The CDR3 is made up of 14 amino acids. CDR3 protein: CASSEAHQSYEQYF. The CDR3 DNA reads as TGTGCCAGCAGTGAAGCGCACCAGTCCTACGAGCAGTACTTC.

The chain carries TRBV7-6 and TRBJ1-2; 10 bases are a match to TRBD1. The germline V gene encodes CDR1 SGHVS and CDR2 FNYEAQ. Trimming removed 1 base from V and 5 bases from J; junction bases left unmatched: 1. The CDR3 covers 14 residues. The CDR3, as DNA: TGTGCCAGCAGCTTAGGGGACAGGGGTTATGGCTACACCTTC. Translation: CASSLGDRGYGYTF. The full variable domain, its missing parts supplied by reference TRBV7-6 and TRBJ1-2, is GAGVSQSPRYKVTKRGQDVALRCDPISGHVSLYWYRQALGQGPEFLTYFNYEAQQDKSGLPNDRFSAERPEGSISTLTIQRTEQRDSAMYRCASSLGDRGYGYTFGSGTRLTVV.

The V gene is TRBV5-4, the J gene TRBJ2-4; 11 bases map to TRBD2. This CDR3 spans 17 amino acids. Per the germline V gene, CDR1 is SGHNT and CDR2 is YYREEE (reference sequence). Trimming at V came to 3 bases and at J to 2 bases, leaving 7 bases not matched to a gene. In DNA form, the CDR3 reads TGTGCCAGCAGCTCAGGAACTAGCGGGAGCTCCAAAAACATTCAGTACTTC. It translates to CASSSGTSGSSKNIQYF.

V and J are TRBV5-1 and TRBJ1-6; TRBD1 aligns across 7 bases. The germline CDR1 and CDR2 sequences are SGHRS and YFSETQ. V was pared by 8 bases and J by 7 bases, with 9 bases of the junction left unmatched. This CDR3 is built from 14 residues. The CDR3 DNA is TGCGCCAGGCTAAGACAGGGTGGGAATTCACCCCTCCACTTT. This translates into CARLRQGGNSPLHF.

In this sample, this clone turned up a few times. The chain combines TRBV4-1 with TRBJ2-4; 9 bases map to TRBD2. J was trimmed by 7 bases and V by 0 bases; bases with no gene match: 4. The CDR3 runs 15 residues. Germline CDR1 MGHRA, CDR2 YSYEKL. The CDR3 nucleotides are TGCGCCAGCAGCCAAGACGGCGGGGGGGCGAACATTCAGTACTTC. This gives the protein CASSQDGGGANIQYF.

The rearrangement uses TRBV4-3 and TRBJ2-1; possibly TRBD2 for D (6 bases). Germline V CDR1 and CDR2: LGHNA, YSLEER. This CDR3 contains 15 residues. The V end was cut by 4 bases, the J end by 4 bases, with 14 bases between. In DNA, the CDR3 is TGCGCCAGCAGCCCCACGGGACTGCATTACAATGAGCAGTTCTTC. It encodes CASSPTGLHYNEQFF.

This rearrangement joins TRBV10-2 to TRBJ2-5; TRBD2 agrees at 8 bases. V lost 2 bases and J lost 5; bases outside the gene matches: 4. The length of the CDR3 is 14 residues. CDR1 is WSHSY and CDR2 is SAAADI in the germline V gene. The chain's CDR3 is CASSERLAWETQYF. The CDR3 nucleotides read TGCGCCAGCAGTGAGCGACTAGCGTGGGAGACCCAGTACTTC.

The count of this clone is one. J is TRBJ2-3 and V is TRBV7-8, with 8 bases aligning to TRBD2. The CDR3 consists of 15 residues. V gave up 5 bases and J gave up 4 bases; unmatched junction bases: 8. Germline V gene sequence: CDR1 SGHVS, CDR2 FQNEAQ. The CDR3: CASSQTSGGSDTQYF. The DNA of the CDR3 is TGTGCCAGCAGCCAAACGAGCGGGGGATCAGATACGCAGTATTTT.

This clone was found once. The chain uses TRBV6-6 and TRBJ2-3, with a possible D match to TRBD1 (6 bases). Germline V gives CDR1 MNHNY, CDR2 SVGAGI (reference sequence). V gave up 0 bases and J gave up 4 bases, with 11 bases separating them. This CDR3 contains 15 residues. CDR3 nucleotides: TGTGCCAGCAGTTACTCCGCAGCAGGGGCAGATACGCAGTATTTT. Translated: CASSYSAAGADTQYF.

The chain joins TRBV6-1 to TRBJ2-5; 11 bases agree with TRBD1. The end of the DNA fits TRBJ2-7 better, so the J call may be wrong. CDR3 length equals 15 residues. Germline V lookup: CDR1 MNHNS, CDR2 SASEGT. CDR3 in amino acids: CASSVRDRGDYEQYF. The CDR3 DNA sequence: TGTGCCAGCAGTGTCCGGGACAGGGGGGACTACGAGCAGTACTTC.

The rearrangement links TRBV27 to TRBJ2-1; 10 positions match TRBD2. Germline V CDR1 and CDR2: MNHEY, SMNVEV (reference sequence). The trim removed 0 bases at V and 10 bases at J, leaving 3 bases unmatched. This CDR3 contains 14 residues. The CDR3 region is CASSLSLAGDEQFF. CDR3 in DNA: TGTGCCAGCAGTTTATCTCTAGCGGGAGACGAGCAGTTCTTC.

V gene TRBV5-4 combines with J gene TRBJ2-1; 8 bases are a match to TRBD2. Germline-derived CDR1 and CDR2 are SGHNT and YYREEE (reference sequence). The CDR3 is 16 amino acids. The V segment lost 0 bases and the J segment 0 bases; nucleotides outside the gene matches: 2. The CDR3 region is CASSLGGTSSYNEQFF. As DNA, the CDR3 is TGTGCCAGCAGCTTGGGGGGGACTAGCTCCTACAATGAGCAGTTCTTC.

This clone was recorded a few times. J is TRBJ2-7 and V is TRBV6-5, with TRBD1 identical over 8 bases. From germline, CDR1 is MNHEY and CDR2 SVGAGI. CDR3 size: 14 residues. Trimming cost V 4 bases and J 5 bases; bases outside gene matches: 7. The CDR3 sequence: CASSSGQEGDEQYF. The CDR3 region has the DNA TGTGCCAGCAGTTCGGGACAGGAGGGCGACGAGCAGTACTTC.

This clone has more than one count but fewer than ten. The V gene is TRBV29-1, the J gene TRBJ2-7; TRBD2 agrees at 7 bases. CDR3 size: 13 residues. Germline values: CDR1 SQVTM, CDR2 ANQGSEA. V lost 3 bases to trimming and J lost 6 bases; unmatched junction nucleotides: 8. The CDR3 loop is CSVDWGRVSEQYF. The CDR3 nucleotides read TGCAGCGTTGATTGGGGGAGGGTTTCCGAGCAGTACTTC.

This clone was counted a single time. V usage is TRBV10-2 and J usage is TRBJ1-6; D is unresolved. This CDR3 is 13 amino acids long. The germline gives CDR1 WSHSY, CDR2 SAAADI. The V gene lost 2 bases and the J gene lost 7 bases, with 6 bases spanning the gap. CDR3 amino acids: CASSEPFNSPLHF. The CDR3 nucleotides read TGCGCCAGCAGTGAGCCTTTCAATTCACCCCTCCACTTT.

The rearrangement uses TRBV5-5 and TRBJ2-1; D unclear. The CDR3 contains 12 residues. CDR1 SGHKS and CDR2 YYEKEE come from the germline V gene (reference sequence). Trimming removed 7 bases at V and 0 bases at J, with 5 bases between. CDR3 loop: CASGPSYNEQFF. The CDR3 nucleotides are TGTGCCAGCGGGCCCTCCTACAATGAGCAGTTCTTC.

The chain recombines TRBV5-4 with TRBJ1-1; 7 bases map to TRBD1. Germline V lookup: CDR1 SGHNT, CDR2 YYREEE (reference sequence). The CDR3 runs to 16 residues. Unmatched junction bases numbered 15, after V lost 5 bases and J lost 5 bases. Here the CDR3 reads CASSSGGRGYKTEAFF. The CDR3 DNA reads TGTGCCAGCAGTTCCGGGGGCAGGGGGTATAAAACTGAAGCTTTCTTT.

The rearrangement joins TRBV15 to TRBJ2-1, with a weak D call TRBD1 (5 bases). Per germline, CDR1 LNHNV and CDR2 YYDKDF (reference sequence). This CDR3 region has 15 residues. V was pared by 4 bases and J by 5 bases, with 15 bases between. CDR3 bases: TGTGCCACCAGCACACTAAAAACAGGAGACAATGAGCAGTTCTTC. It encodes CATSTLKTGDNEQFF.

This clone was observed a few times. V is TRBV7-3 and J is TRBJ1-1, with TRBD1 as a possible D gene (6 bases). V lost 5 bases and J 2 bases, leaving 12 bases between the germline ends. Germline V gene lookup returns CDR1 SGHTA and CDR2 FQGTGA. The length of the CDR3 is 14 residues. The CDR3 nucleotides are TGTGCCAGCAGCGCGCAGGGGACAAACACTGAAGCTTTCTTT. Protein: CASSAQGTNTEAFF.

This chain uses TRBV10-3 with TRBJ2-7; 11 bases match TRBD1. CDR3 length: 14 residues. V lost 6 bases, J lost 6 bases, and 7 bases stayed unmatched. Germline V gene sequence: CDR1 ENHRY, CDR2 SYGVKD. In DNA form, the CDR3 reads TGTGCCATCAGCGAGGGGGACAGGGGGTCCGAGCAGTACTTC. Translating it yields CAISEGDRGSEQYF.

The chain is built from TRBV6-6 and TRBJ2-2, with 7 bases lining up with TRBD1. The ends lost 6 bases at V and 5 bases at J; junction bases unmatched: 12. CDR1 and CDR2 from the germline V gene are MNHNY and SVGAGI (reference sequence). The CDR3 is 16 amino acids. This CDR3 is CASSRTGDPITGELFF. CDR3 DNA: TGTGCCAGCAGCCGAACAGGGGACCCAATTACCGGGGAGCTGTTTTTT.

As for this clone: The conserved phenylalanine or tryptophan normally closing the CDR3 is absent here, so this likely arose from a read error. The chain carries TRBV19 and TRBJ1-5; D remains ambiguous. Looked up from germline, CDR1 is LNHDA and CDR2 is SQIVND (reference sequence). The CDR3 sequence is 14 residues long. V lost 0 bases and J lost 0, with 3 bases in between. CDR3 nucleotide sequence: TGTGCCAGTAGTATAGATGGTAGCAATCAGCCCCAGCATTGT. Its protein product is CASSIDGSNQPQHC.

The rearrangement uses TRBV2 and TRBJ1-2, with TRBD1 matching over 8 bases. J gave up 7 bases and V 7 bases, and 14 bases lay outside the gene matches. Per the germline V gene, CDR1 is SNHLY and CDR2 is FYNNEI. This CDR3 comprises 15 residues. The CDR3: CASNLVSAGGSGYTF. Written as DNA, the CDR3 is TGTGCCAGCAACCTCGTTTCGGCAGGGGGCTCTGGCTACACCTTC.

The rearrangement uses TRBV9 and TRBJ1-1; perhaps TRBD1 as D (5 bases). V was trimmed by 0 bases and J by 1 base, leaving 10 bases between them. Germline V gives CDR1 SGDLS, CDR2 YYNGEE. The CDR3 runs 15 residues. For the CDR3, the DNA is TGTGCCAGCAGCGTAGCTTGGGGGGGGAACACTGAAGCTTTCTTT. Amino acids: CASSVAWGGNTEAFF.

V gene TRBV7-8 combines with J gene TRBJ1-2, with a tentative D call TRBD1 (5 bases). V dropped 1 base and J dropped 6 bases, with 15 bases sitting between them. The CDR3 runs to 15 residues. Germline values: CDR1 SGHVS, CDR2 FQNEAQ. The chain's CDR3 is CASSLDLRVTNGYTF. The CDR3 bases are TGTGCCAGCAGCTTAGACCTCAGGGTAACAAATGGCTACACCTTC.

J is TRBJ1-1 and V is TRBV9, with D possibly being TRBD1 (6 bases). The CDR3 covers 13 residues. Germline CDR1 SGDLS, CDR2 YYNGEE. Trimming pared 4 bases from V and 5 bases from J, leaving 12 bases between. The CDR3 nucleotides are TGTGCCAGCAGCTTACAGGGTTATACTGAAGCTTTCTTT. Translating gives CASSLQGYTEAFF.

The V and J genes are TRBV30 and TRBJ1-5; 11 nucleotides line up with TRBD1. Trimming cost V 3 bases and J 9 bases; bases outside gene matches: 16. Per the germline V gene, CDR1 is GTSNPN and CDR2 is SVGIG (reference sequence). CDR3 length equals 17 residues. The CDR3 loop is CAWRVNTGQGVAWPQHF. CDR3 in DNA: TGTGCCTGGAGGGTCAACACGGGACAGGGGGTGGCCTGGCCCCAGCATTTT.

CDR3 DNA: TGTGCCAGCAGCGACTCCCCCATGAACACTGAAGCTTTCTTT. Encoded protein: CASSDSPMNTEAFF. This chain joins TRBV28 and TRBJ1-1; no definite D call. CDR1 is MDHEN and CDR2 is SYDVKM in the germline V gene. CDR3 length: 14 residues. Trimming stripped 6 bases from V and 0 bases from J, with 11 bases between.

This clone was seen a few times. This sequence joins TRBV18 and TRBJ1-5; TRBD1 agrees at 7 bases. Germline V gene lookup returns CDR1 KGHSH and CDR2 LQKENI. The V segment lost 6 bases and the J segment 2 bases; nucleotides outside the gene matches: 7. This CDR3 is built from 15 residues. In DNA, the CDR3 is TGTGCCAGCTCCCGGACAGGAATGGGCAATCAGCCCCAGCATTTT. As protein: CASSRTGMGNQPQHF.

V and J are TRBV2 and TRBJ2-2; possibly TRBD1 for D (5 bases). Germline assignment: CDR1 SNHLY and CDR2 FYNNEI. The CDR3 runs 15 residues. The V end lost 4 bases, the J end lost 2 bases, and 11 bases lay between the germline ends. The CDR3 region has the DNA TGTGCCAGCAGTGGAAGACAGAAAAACACCGGGGAGCTGTTTTTT. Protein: CASSGRQKNTGELFF.